This T cell receptor (beta chain) stems from a study of shared clonotypes between healthy human individuals. Per germline, CDR1 SEHNR and CDR2 FQNEAQ (reference sequence). The CDR3 runs to 17 residues. Trimming cost V 5 bases and J 0 bases, with 16 bases left between them. It was CD45RO-negative cells, positively selected for CCR7, that made up naive CD8 cells, with terminally differentiated effector memory CD45RA+ cells excluded. TCRdb keeps only in-frame clones here, not all; method: immunoSEQ multiplex PCR. The sample comprises a few million clones, 93% of which are singletons, and over 1.5% rests with the top ten.

The receptor was isolated from a man between 18 and 35 years old in good health. Some clones in this sample may be carry-over from other donors' samples. The chain uses TRBV7-9 and TRBJ2-2; tentatively, D is TRBD2 (7 bases). The specimen was naive CD8+ T cells from PBMCs. The CDR3 sequence is CASSPREGGPNTGELFF. CDR3 in DNA: TGTGCCAGCAGCCCTAGGGAGGGGGGCCCGAACACCGGGGAGCTGTTTTTT.